A selection of T cell receptor beta chains follows, all from one sample in a study of human T cells and chemical hapten exposure. TCRdb re-called the RACE reads through MiXCR, storing one row per CDR3 protein. The sample includes 250,000 or so distinct CDR3 sequences, over 8% seen only once; the top ten take 2% to 3%. The source was whole blood, collected in connection with sensitization to the hapten diphenylcyclopropenone (DPC). All receptors derive from a woman aged 35 to 49 with alopecia areata. Some clones in this sample may be carry-over from other donors' samples. The CDR3 runs from the conserved cysteine through the conserved F or W. The D gene is left open where the match is weak. Rows may omit the clone size; those that give it use once, few, many or a size class.

CDR3,DNA,D,size,V,J
CASSQEAGRAEAFF,TGCGCCAGCAGCCAAGAAGCAGGGCGAGCTGAAGCTTTCTTT,.,many,TRBV4-1,TRBJ1-1
CASSPRAGDNEQFF,TGTGCCAGCAGCCCCCGGGCCGGAGACAATGAGCAGTTCTTC,.,many,TRBV7-9,TRBJ2-1
CASSLSGASGVKETQYF,TGTGCCAGCAGCTTATCGGGCGCTAGCGGGGTTAAAGAGACCCAGTACTTC,TRBD2,.,TRBV7-3,TRBJ2-5
CASSSTQDYGYTF,TGTGCCAGCAGTTCGACACAGGACTATGGCTACACCTTC,.,.,TRBV12-3/TRBV12-4,TRBJ1-2
CASSLLTEETQYF,TGTGCCAGCAGCCTTCTGACCGAGGAGACCCAGTACTTC,.,few,TRBV12-3/TRBV12-4,TRBJ2-5
CASSRDRDRDYEQYF,TGTGCCAGCAGCCGCGACCGGGACAGGGACTACGAGCAGTACTTC,TRBD1,.,TRBV6-5,TRBJ2-7
CASRRTVGSYEQYF,TGTGCCAGCAGACGGACGGTGGGGTCCTACGAGCAGTACTTC,.,.,TRBV28,TRBJ2-7
CASSDAAGVGEQFF,TGTGCCAGCAGTGACGCGGCGGGAGTTGGTGAGCAGTTCTTC,TRBD2,few,TRBV6-1,TRBJ2-1
CASSYASAGGGGQFF,TGTGCCAGCAGTTACGCTTCGGCGGGAGGCGGGGGGCAGTTCTTC,TRBD2,.,TRBV6-2/TRBV6-3,TRBJ2-1
CATSRGGLTDTQYF,TGTGCCACCAGCAGAGGCGGGTTGACAGATACGCAGTATTTT,.,.,TRBV15,TRBJ2-3
CASSPGTTYSYEQYF,TGCGCCAGCAGCCCCGGGACAACTTACTCCTACGAGCAGTACTTC,.,.,TRBV5-1,TRBJ2-7
CASSQESSGNYGYTF,TGCGCCAGCAGCCAAGAATCATCCGGCAACTATGGCTACACCTTC,.,few,TRBV4-3,TRBJ1-2
CSASSAGLYNEQFF,TGCAGTGCTAGCTCGGCGGGGCTATACAATGAGCAGTTCTTC,.,few,TRBV20-1,TRBJ2-1
CASSKLTGYNQPQHF,TGTGCCAGCAGTAAGCTGACAGGGTACAATCAGCCCCAGCATTTT,TRBD1,.,TRBV2,TRBJ1-5
CASSRTRDSYSYEQYF,TGTGCCAGCAGCCGTACAAGGGACAGCTATTCCTACGAGCAGTACTTC,TRBD1,.,TRBV6-5,TRBJ2-7
CASSWTGDLYGYTF,TGCGCCAGCAGCTGGACAGGGGACCTCTATGGCTACACCTTC,TRBD1,many,TRBV5-1,TRBJ1-2
CASSLDGRPNTGELFF,TGTGCCAGCAGTTTAGACGGGAGGCCCAACACCGGGGAGCTGTTTTTT,TRBD2,many,TRBV27,TRBJ2-2
CASSLVQPSYEQYF,TGTGCCAGCAGTTTAGTACAGCCCTCCTACGAGCAGTACTTC,.,few,TRBV12-3/TRBV12-4,TRBJ2-7
CASSATDSRVYEQYF,TGTGCCAGCAGTGCCACGGACTCCAGGGTTTACGAGCAGTACTTC,.,few,TRBV6-5,TRBJ2-7
CASSYLRGGGVNTEAFF,TGTGCCAGCAGTTACCTCAGAGGTGGCGGGGTTAACACTGAAGCTTTCTTT,.,.,TRBV6-2/TRBV6-3,TRBJ1-1
CASSWDEYGYTF,TGTGCCAGCAGCTGGGATGAGTATGGCTACACCTTC,.,.,TRBV7-2,TRBJ1-2
CASSLVRATNEKLFF,TGCGCCAGCAGCTTGGTTCGAGCAACTAATGAAAAACTGTTTTTT,.,.,TRBV5-1,TRBJ1-4
CASGRAGSSYGYTF,TGTGCCAGCGGTCGGGCAGGCTCCTCCTATGGCTACACCTTC,.,many,TRBV7-9,TRBJ1-2
CASSLTGDTQYF,TGTGCCAGCAGCTTGACGGGAGATACGCAGTATTTT,.,many,TRBV7-2,TRBJ2-3
CASSPTTSGIYNEQFF,TGTGCCAGCAGCCCGACGACTAGCGGGATCTACAATGAGCAGTTCTTC,TRBD2,many,TRBV11-2,TRBJ2-1
CASSYSTRTNPRNEQFF,TGTGCCAGCAGTTACTCGACCAGGACTAACCCCCGCAATGAGCAGTTCTTC,.,few,TRBV6-2/TRBV6-3,TRBJ2-1
CASSRERQETQYF,TGTGCCAGCTCACGCGAGAGACAAGAGACCCAGTACTTC,.,.,TRBV18,TRBJ2-5
CASSLEAGNTIYF,TGTGCCAGCAGCTTAGAGGCCGGCAACACCATATATTTT,.,.,TRBV7-9,TRBJ1-3
CASSIGGPRTGELFF,TGTGCCAGCAGTATAGGAGGGCCCCGCACCGGGGAGCTGTTTTTT,.,.,TRBV6-1,TRBJ2-2
CSATPGNTEAFF,TGCAGTGCTACTCCAGGAAACACTGAAGCTTTCTTT,.,few,TRBV20-1,TRBJ1-1
CASSLPSGTYNEQFF,TGTGCCAGCAGCTTGCCCAGCGGAACCTACAATGAGCAGTTCTTC,.,.,TRBV7-9,TRBJ2-1
CASSQEGPGGYSPLHF,TGCGCCAGCAGCCAAGAAGGTCCAGGGGGCTATTCACCCCTCCACTTT,TRBD1,many,TRBV4-3,TRBJ1-6
CASSTLPTGGYGYTF,TGTGCCAGTAGTACCCTCCCCACGGGGGGGTATGGCTACACCTTC,.,few,TRBV19,TRBJ1-2
CASSHDSNYGYTF,TGTGCCAGCAGCCACGACAGCAACTATGGCTACACCTTC,.,many,TRBV7-2,TRBJ1-2